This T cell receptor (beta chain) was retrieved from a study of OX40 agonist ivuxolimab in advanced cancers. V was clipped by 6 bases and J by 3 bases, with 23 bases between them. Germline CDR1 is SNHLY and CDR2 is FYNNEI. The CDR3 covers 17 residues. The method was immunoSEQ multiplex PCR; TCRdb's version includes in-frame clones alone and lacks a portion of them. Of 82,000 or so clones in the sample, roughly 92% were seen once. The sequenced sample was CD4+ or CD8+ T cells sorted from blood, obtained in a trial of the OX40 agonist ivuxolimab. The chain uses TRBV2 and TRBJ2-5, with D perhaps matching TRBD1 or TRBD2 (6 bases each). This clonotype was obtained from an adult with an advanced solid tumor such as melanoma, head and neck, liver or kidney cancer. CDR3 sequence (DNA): TGTGCCAGCAGGCCGAGGGGGGTGGTTGGTCTAAAAGAGACCCAGTACTTC. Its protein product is CASRPRGVVGLKETQYF.